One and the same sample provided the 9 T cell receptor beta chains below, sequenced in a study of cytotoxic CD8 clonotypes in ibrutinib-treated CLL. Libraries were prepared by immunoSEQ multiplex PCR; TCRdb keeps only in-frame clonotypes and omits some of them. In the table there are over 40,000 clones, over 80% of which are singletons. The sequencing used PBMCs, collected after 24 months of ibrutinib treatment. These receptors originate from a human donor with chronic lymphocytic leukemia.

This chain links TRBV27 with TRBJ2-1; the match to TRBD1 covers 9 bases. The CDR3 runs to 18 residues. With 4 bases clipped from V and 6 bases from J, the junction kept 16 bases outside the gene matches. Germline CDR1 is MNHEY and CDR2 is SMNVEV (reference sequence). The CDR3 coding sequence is TGTGCCAGCAGTTACGGGACAGGGAGCTCTCCGAGACGCAATGAGCAGTTCTTC. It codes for CASSYGTGSSPRRNEQFF.

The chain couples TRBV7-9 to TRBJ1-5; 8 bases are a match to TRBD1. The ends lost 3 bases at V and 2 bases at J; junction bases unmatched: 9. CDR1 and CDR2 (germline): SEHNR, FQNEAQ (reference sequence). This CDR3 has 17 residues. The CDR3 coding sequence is TGTGCCAGCAGCTTTGGTCTGGCGACAGGGGGCAATCAGCCCCAGCATTTT. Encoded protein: CASSFGLATGGNQPQHF.

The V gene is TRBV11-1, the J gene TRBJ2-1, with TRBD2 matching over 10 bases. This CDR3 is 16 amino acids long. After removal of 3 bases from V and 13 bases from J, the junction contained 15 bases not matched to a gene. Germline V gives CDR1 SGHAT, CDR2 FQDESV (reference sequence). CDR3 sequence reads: CASSLEREGRGAQQFF. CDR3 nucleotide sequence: TGTGCCAGCAGCTTGGAGCGGGAGGGCAGGGGAGCGCAACAGTTCTTC.

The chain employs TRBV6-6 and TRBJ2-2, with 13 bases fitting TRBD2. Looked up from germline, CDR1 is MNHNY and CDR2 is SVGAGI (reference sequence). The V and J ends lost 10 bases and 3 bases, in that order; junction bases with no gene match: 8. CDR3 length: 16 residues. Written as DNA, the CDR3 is TGTGCCACCTGGACTAGCGGGAGATCGGACACCGGGGAGCTGTTTTTT. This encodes CATWTSGRSDTGELFF.

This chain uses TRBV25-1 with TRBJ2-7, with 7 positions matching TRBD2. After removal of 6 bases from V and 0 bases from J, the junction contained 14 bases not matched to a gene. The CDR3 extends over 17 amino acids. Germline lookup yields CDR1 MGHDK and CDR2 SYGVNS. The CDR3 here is CASSTRRGGLFSYEQYF. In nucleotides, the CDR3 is TGTGCCAGCAGCACACGTCGGGGAGGGTTATTCTCCTACGAGCAGTACTTC.

CDR3 DNA sequence: TGTGCCAGCAGGGGAGGATATTCAGATACGCAGTATTTT. Translation gives CASRGGYSDTQYF. The chain couples TRBV5-4 to TRBJ2-3, with D possibly TRBD2 on 6 matching bases. This CDR3 contains 13 residues. V lost 5 bases and J 4 bases, leaving 11 bases between the germline ends. Germline V lookup: CDR1 SGHNT, CDR2 YYREEE (reference sequence).

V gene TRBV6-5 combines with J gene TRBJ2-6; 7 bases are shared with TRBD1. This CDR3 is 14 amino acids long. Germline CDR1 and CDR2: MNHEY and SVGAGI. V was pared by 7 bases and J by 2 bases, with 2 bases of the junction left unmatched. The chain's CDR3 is CASTDRAGANVLTF. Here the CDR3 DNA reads TGTGCCAGCACCGACAGGGCTGGGGCCAACGTCCTGACTTTC.

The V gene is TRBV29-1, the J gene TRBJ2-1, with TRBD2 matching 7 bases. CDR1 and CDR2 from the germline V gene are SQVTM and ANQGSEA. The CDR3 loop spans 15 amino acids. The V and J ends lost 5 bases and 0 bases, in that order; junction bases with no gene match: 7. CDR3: CSVSQGGSSYNEQFF. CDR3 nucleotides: TGCAGCGTTTCTCAGGGAGGGAGCTCCTACAATGAGCAGTTCTTC.

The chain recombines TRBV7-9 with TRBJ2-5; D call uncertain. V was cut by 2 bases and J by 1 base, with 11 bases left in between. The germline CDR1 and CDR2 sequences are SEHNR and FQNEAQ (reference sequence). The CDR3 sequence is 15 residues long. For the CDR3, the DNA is TGTGCCAGCAGCTTATATCCTGCAGCCCAAGAGACCCAGTACTTC. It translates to CASSLYPAAQETQYF.